This T cell receptor (beta chain) was sequenced during a study of cytomegalovirus exposure and HLA in healthy donors. Background on the study: There were under 140 million unique TCR beta sequences, drawn from 150 million to 200 million T cells, in an earlier analysis.

This CDR3 contains 17 residues. V was cut by 0 bases and J by 3 bases, with 15 bases left in between. Germline CDR1 KGHSH, CDR2 LQKENI. 60 Vbeta and 13 Jbeta primers were used in PCR. As handled by the study authors: Approximately 78 million unique TCR beta chains, about 10 million of them shared, were counted by a later analysis. Profiled with immunoSEQ multiplex PCR; TCRdb holds only in-frame clones, not every one. V and J calls and clone size follow that table, whereas D and trimming were derived from the DNA. The sample holds 100,000 or so clones; about four fifths are singletons and the top ten take approximately 10%.

V and J are TRBV18 and TRBJ1-5; D is perhaps TRBD1 (5 bases). The sequence derives from a human donor in good health. Sequences were obtained from PBMCs. The CDR3 region is CASSPPGGPGVNQPQHF. In DNA form, the CDR3 reads TGTGCCAGCTCACCACCGGGGGGACCGGGAGTCAATCAGCCCCAGCATTTT.